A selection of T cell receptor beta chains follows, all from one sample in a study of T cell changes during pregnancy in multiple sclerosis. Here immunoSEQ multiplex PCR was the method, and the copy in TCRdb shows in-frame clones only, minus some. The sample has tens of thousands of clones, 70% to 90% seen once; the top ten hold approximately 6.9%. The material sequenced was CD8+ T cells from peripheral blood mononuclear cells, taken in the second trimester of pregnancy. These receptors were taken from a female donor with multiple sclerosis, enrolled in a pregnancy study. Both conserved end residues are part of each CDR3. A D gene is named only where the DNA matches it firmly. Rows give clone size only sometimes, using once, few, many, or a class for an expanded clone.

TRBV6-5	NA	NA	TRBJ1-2	CASSYLPGGVGYGYTF	TGTGCCAGCAGTTACTTACCTGGGGGGGTTGGGTATGGCTACACCTTC
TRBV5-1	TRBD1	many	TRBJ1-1	CASSYETGVNTEAFF	TGCGCCAGCAGCTACGAGACAGGGGTGAACACTGAAGCTTTCTTT
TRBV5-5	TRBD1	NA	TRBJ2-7	CASSQGAHEQYF	TGTGCCAGCAGCCAGGGGGCTCACGAGCAGTACTTC
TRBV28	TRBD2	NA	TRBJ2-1	CASSPGTSGNDEQFF	TGTGCCAGCAGTCCCGGGACTAGCGGGAACGATGAGCAGTTCTTC
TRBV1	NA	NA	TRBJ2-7	CTSSQGQTGPYEQYF	TGCACCAGCAGCCAAGGTCAGACAGGGCCGTACGAGCAGTACTTC
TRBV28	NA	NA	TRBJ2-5	CASSFRNRDETQYF	TGTGCCAGCAGTTTTCGTAACAGGGACGAGACCCAGTACTTC
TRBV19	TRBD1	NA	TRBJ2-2	CASSMDRAEYDGELFF	TGTGCCAGTAGTATGGACAGGGCCGAATACGACGGGGAGCTGTTTTTT
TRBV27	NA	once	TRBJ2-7	CASSLYGVALSYEQYF	TGTGCCAGCAGTTTATACGGGGTCGCGCTTTCCTACGAGCAGTACTTC
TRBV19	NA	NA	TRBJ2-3	CASRRGLTDTQYF	TGTGCCAGTAGGCGGGGGCTCACAGATACGCAGTATTTT
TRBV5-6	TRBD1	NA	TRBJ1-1	CASSLGQGVPEAFF	TGTGCCAGCAGCCTAGGACAGGGAGTCCCTGAAGCTTTCTTT
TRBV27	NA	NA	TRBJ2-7	CASSPLTGSYEQYF	TGTGCCAGCAGTCCCTTGACAGGCTCCTACGAGCAGTACTTC
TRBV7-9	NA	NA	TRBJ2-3	CASSSQQGTDTQYF	TGTGCCAGCAGCTCGCAACAGGGCACAGATACGCAGTATTTT
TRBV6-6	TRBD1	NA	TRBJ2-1	CASRPGQGAYNEQFF	TGTGCCAGCAGACCCGGACAGGGGGCTTACAATGAGCAGTTCTTC
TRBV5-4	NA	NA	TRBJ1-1	CASSLESGFPEAFF	TGTGCCAGCAGCTTGGAATCAGGGTTCCCTGAAGCTTTCTTT
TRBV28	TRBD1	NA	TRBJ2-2	CASRPDRDNTGELFF	TGTGCCAGCAGGCCGGACAGGGACAACACCGGGGAGCTGTTTTTT
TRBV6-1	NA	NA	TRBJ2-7	CASSEIGAPYEQYF	TGTGCCAGCAGTGAAATAGGGGCCCCCTACGAGCAGTACTTC
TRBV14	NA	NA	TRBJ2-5	CASSQLPSGTQYF	TGTGCCAGCAGCCAACTACCCTCGGGGACCCAGTACTTC
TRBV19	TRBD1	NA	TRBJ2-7	CASSSGQGYEQYF	TGTGCCAGTAGTTCCGGACAGGGCTACGAGCAGTACTTC
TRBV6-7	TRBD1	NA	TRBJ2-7	CASSRGQTYEQYF	TGTGCCAGCAGTAGGGGACAGACCTACGAGCAGTACTTC
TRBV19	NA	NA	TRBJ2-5	CASSIRDSRAETQYF	TGTGCCAGTAGTATCCGGGACTCAAGGGCAGAGACCCAGTACTTC
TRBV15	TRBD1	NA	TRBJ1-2	CATSRDHAGGVWDYGYTF	TGTGCCACCAGCAGAGATCACGCAGGGGGCGTTTGGGACTATGGCTACACCTTC
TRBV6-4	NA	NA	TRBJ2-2	CASSAHSSPGSGELFF	TGTGCCAGCAGTGCCCACTCGTCCCCGGGGTCCGGGGAGCTGTTTTTT
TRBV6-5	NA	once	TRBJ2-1	CASSYLGISEQFF	TGTGCCAGCAGTTACCTGGGCATCAGCGAGCAGTTCTTC
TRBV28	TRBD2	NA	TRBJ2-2	CASSPSGGGELFF	TGTGCCAGCAGTCCTTCGGGGGGCGGGGAGCTGTTTTTT
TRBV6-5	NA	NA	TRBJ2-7	CASSYGRGSYEQYF	TGTGCCAGCAGTTACGGTCGGGGTTCCTACGAGCAGTACTTC
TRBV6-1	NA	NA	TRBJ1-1	CASSLGLLNTEAFF	TGTGCCAGCAGTCTGGGACTCCTGAACACTGAAGCTTTCTTT
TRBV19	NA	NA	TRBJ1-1	CASSRGGITEAFF	TGTGCCAGTAGTAGGGGCGGAATCACTGAAGCTTTCTTT
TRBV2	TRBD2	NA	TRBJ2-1	CASSEYSGSLWNEQFF	TGTGCCAGCAGTGAGTATAGCGGGAGCTTGTGGAATGAGCAGTTCTTC
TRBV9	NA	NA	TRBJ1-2	CASSVYNYGYTF	TGTGCCAGCAGCGTCTATAACTATGGCTACACCTTC
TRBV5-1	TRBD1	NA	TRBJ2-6	CARQGAAGANVLTF	TGCGCCAGGCAGGGGGCTGCTGGGGCCAACGTCCTGACTTTC
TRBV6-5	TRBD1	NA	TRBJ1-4	CASSYSQGAGEKLFF	TGTGCCAGCAGTTACTCGCAGGGGGCGGGAGAAAAACTGTTTTTT
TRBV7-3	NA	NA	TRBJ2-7	CASSLSPGSYEQYF	TGTGCCAGCAGCTTAAGTCCAGGGTCCTACGAGCAGTACTTC
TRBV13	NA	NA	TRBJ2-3	CASSNRGSGPDTQYF	TGTGCCAGCAGCAATAGGGGTAGCGGACCAGATACGCAGTATTTT
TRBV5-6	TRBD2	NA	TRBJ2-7	CASSLGLAGSYEQYF	TGTGCCAGCAGCTTGGGACTAGCGGGGTCCTACGAGCAGTACTTC
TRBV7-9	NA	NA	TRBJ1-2	CASSSPRDTWLYGYTF	TGTGCCAGCAGCTCACCCCGGGACACCTGGCTCTATGGCTACACCTTC
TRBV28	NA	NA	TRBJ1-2	CASSFVEEYGYTF	TGTGCCAGCAGTTTCGTGGAGGAGTATGGCTACACCTTC
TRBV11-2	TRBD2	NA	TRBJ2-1	CASSDGTSGKYYNEQFF	TGTGCCAGCAGCGACGGGACTAGCGGGAAGTACTACAATGAGCAGTTCTTC
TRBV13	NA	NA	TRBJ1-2	CASSLGRTDLNYGYTF	TGTGCCAGCAGCTTGGGGCGGACAGATTTAAACTATGGCTACACCTTC
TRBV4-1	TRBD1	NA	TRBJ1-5	CASSQGETGNQPQHF	TGCGCCAGCAGCCAAGGGGAGACAGGGAATCAGCCCCAGCATTTT
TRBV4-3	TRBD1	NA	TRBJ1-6	CAGSPADRGYNSPLHF	TGCGCCGGCAGCCCCGCAGACAGGGGATATAATTCACCCCTCCACTTT
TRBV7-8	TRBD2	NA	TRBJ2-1	CASSSLPPALAVTNEQFF	TGTGCCAGCAGCAGCCTACCTCCTGCACTAGCGGTCACCAATGAGCAGTTCTTC
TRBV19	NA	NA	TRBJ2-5	CASSTPGEHETQYF	TGTGCCAGTAGTACCCCCGGGGAACACGAGACCCAGTACTTC
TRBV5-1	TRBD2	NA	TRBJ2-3	CASSPRLAGEITDTQYF	TGCGCCAGCAGCCCAAGACTAGCGGGAGAGATCACAGATACGCAGTATTTT
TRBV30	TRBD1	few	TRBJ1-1	CAWDRQGNTEAFF	TGTGCCTGGGACCGACAGGGGAACACTGAAGCTTTCTTT
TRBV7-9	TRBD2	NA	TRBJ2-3	CASSPQGGGTDTQYF	TGTGCCAGCAGCCCCCAGGGAGGGGGCACAGATACGCAGTATTTT
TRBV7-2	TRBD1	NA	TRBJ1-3	CASSPLGQGFFSGNTIYF	TGTGCCAGCAGCCCCCTTGGACAGGGGTTCTTCTCTGGAAACACCATATATTTT
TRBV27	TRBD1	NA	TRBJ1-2	CASSVQGAYGYTF	TGTGCCAGCAGTGTACAGGGGGCGTATGGCTACACCTTC
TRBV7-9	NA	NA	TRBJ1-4	CASRRDPGNEKLFF	TGTGCCAGCAGGCGGGACCCAGGGAACGAAAAACTGTTTTTT
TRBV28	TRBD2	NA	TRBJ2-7	CASSTDLAGAYEQYF	TGTGCCAGCAGTACGGACCTAGCGGGGGCCTACGAGCAGTACTTC
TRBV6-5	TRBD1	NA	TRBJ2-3	CATSTGESDTQYF	TGTGCCACCTCGACAGGGGAGTCAGATACGCAGTATTTT
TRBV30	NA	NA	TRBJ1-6	CAGGRTSPAPLHF	TGTGCTGGCGGGAGGACAAGTCCGGCACCCCTCCACTTT
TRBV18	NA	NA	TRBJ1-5	CASSPIGRTVSNQPQHF	TGTGCCAGCTCACCAATTGGGCGGACAGTATCTAATCAGCCCCAGCATTTT